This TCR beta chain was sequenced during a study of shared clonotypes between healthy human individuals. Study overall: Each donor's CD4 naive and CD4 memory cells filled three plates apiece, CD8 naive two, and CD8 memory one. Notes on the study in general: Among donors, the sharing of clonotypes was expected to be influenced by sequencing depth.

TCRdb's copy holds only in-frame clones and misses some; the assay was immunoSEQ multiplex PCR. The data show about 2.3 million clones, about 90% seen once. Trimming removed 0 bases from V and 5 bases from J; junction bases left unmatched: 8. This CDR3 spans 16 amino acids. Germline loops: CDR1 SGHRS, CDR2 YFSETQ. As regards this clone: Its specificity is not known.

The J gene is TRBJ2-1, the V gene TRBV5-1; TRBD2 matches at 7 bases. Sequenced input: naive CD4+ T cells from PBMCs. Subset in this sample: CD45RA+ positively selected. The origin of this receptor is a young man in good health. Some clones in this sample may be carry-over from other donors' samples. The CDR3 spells CASSLVAGEGNNEQFF. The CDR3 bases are TGCGCCAGCAGCTTGGTGGCGGGAGAGGGGAACAATGAGCAGTTCTTC.